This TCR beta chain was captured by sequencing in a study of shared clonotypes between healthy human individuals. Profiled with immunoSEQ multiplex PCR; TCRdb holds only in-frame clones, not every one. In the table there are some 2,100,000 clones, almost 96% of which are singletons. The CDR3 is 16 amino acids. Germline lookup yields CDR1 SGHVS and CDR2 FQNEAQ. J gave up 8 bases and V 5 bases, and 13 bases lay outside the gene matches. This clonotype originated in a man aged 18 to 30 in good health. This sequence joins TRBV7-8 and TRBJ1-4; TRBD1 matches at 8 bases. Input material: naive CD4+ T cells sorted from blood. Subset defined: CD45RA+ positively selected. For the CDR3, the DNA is TGTGCCAGCAGCCAAAACCCGGACAGGGAAAAAGAAAAACTGTTTTTT. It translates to CASSQNPDREKEKLFF.